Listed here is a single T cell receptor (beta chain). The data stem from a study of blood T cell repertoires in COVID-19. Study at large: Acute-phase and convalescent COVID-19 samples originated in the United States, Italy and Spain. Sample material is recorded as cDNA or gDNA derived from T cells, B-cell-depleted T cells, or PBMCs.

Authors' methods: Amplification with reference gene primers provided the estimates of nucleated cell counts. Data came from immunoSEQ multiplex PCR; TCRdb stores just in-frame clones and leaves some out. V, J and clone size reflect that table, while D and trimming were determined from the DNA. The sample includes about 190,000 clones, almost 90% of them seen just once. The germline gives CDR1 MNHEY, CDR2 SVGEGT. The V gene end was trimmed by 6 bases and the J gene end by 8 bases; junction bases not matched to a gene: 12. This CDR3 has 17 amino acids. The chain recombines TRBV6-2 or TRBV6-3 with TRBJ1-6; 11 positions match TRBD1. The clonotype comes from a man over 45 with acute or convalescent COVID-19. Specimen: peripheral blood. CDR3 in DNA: TGTGCCAGCAGCCAACTACGGGACAGGGGGTTTTATTCACCCCTCCACTTT. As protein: CASSQLRDRGFYSPLHF.